This T cell receptor beta chain was identified during a study of control samples from healthy donors and cancer patients. CDR1 SQVTM and CDR2 ANQGSEA come from the germline V gene. Trimming removed 4 bases at V and 10 bases at J, with 17 bases between. The CDR3 totals 13 residues. Repertoires were generated with immunoSEQ multiplex PCR, while TCRdb's copy carries only in-frame clones and drops some. This table has about 190,000 clones, approximately 91% appearing once. The specimen sequenced was blood. The chain couples TRBV29-1 to TRBJ2-1; no definite D call. The source is a man aged 30 to 39 in good health. CDR3 in amino acids: CSVGQHAGREQFF. The DNA for the CDR3 is TGCAGCGTTGGTCAGCACGCAGGCCGCGAGCAGTTCTTC.